The 23 T cell receptor beta chains given below trace back to one sample, sequenced in a study of OX40 agonist ivuxolimab in advanced cancers. Data came from immunoSEQ multiplex PCR; TCRdb stores just in-frame clones and leaves some out. The table records fewer than 45,000 clones, 88% of them present only once. This material consisted of CD4+ or CD8+ T cells sorted from blood, taken in a trial of the OX40 agonist ivuxolimab. These receptors were obtained from an adult with an advanced solid tumor such as melanoma, head and neck, liver or kidney cancer.

V is TRBV7-9 and J is TRBJ2-7; D is possibly TRBD1 (6 bases). Per germline, CDR1 SEHNR and CDR2 FQNEAQ (reference sequence). There are 15 residues in the CDR3. V gave up 5 bases and J gave up 3 bases, with 17 bases separating them. CDR3 sequence reads: CASSPWGHDSYEQYF. The CDR3 DNA reads as TGTGCCAGCAGCCCATGGGGGCACGACAGCTACGAGCAGTACTTC. Together with reference TRBV7-9 and TRBJ2-7, the CDR3 gives the full variable domain: DTGVSQNPRHKITKRGQNVTFRCDPISEHNRLYWYRQTLGQGPEFLTYFQNEAQLEKSRLLSDRFSAERPKGSFSTLEIQRTEQGDSAMYLCASSPWGHDSYEQYFGPGTRLTVT.

The chain couples TRBV5-1 to TRBJ2-7, with D uncertain. This CDR3 is built from 12 residues. V lost 2 bases and J 1 base, leaving 4 bases between the germline ends. The V gene's germline CDR1 is SGHRS and CDR2 YFSETQ. The CDR3 coding sequence is TGCGCCAGCAGCTTCGGGTCCTACGAGCAGTACTTC. Translated: CASSFGSYEQYF.

The V gene is TRBV9, the J gene TRBJ1-5; 7 bases are a match to TRBD1. J was trimmed by 5 bases and V by 3 bases; bases with no gene match: 8. CDR3 length equals 15 residues. CDR1 and CDR2 (germline): SGDLS, YYNGEE. The DNA of the CDR3 is TGTGCCAGCAGCGCGAGCGGGACAGTCGATCAGCCCCAGCATTTT. As protein: CASSASGTVDQPQHF. The full variable domain, completed using reference TRBV9 and TRBJ1-5, is DSGVTQTPKHLITATGQRVTLRCSPRSGDLSVYWYQQSLDQGLQFLIQYYNGEERAKGNILERFSAQQFPDLHSELNLSSLELGDSALYFCASSASGTVDQPQHFGDGTRLSIL.

The V and J genes are TRBV7-6 and TRBJ1-1; 7 bases are a match to TRBD1. Germline V CDR1 and CDR2: SGHVS, FNYEAQ. The CDR3 runs to 17 residues. With V trimmed by 5 bases and J by 0 bases, 12 bases remained unmatched. The DNA of the CDR3 is TGTGCCAGCAGCCCAACCCCAGGGGGGATCATGAACACTGAAGCTTTCTTT. The encoded protein is CASSPTPGGIMNTEAFF.

The chain has TRBV7-8 and TRBJ2-7, with a possible D match to TRBD1 (5 bases). V shed 8 bases and J shed 3 bases, with 14 bases lying between them. The CDR3 consists of 13 residues. CDR1 and CDR2 (germline): SGHVS, FQNEAQ. As DNA, the CDR3 is TGTGCCAGCCGAGCAGGGATGGGCTACGAGCAGTACTTC. This codes for CASRAGMGYEQYF.

The chain has TRBV7-9 and TRBJ2-1, with TRBD2 identical over 14 bases. Germline loops: CDR1 SEHNR, CDR2 FQNEAQ (reference sequence). Trimming took 4 bases from V and 9 from J; bases not matched to a gene: 5. The CDR3 is made up of 15 amino acids. Here the CDR3 DNA reads TGTGCCAGCAGCTCGGGACTAGCGGGAGAGGGTGAGCAGTTCTTC. Protein sequence: CASSSGLAGEGEQFF.

The chain combines TRBV7-2 with TRBJ1-5; no clear D. Germline values: CDR1 SGHTA, CDR2 FQGNSA. This CDR3 is built from 16 residues. V was pared by 1 base and J by 0 bases, with 10 bases between. The CDR3 DNA is TGTGCCAGCAGCTTAGAGGGCGATTATAGCAATCAGCCCCAGCATTTT. This encodes CASSLEGDYSNQPQHF.

The V and J genes are TRBV4-1 and TRBJ2-4, with D unclear. Per the germline V gene, CDR1 is MGHRA and CDR2 is YSYEKL. The CDR3 sequence is 12 residues long. V was trimmed by 6 bases and J by 1 base, leaving 4 bases between them. CDR3 coding DNA: TGCGCCAGCAGGGGGGCCAAAAACATTCAGTACTTC. Protein sequence: CASRGAKNIQYF.

This chain joins TRBV5-4 and TRBJ2-1; tentative D call: TRBD1 (5 bases). V lost 1 base, J lost 4 bases, and 12 bases lay in between. The germline V gene encodes CDR1 SGHNT and CDR2 YYREEE (reference sequence). The CDR3 has 15 amino acids. The CDR3 protein is CASSLSSRVYNEQFF. In DNA, the CDR3 is TGTGCCAGCAGCTTGAGTAGCAGGGTGTACAATGAGCAGTTCTTC.

The chain combines TRBV13 with TRBJ2-5, with no clear D. Trimming took off 4 bases at V and 1 base at J, with 10 bases between the two ends. The CDR3 has 14 residues. The V gene's germline CDR1 is PRHDT and CDR2 FYEKMQ (reference sequence). CDR3 nucleotide sequence: TGTGCCAGCAGCTCTCATCGGTTCCAAGAGACCCAGTACTTC. Translating it yields CASSSHRFQETQYF. The full variable domain, its missing parts supplied by reference TRBV13 and TRBJ2-5, is AAGVIQSPRHLIKEKRETATLKCYPIPRHDTVYWYQQGPGQDPQFLISFYEKMQSDKGSIPDRFSAQQFSDYHSELNMSSLELGDSALYFCASSSHRFQETQYFGPGTRLLVL.

The chain carries TRBV11-2 and TRBJ2-1; D may be TRBD2 (5 bases). The germline gives CDR1 SGHAT, CDR2 FQNNGV. V shed 5 bases and J shed 4 bases, with 21 bases lying between them. The CDR3 loop spans 17 amino acids. CDR3: CASSPGGPYTFYNEQFF. CDR3 in DNA: TGTGCCAGCAGCCCCGGCGGGCCGTATACCTTTTACAATGAGCAGTTCTTC.

The chain joins TRBV7-8 to TRBJ2-2; D is unclear. CDR1 SGHVS and CDR2 FQNEAQ come from the germline V gene. Trimming took 2 bases from V and 0 from J, leaving 10 bases between them. This CDR3 has 16 amino acids. The CDR3 protein is CASSLSGFSNTGELFF. CDR3 DNA sequence: TGTGCCAGCAGCTTATCAGGATTTTCGAACACCGGGGAGCTGTTTTTT.

V is TRBV19 and J is TRBJ2-7; TRBD2 aligns across 7 bases. Per the germline V gene, CDR1 is LNHDA and CDR2 is SQIVND (reference sequence). CDR3 length: 14 residues. The V and J ends lost 5 bases and 0 bases, in that order; junction bases with no gene match: 4. This CDR3 reads CASSVAGTSYEQYF. Here the CDR3 DNA reads TGTGCCAGTAGTGTAGCGGGCACCTCCTACGAGCAGTACTTC.

CDR3 nucleotide sequence: TGTGCCAGCAGGATAATACGAGACTACGAGCAGTACTTC. Amino acid sequence: CASRIIRDYEQYF. V and J are TRBV2 and TRBJ2-5; D is unresolved. The J call may be wrong; the DNA end is better matched by TRBJ2-7. From germline, CDR1 is SNHLY and CDR2 FYNNEI. This CDR3 has 13 amino acids.

The chain employs TRBV4-3 and TRBJ1-2; no reliable D call. The CDR3 is 17 amino acids. V was clipped by 0 bases and J by 6 bases, with 20 bases between them. Germline V gives CDR1 LGHNA, CDR2 YSLEER. Here the CDR3 reads CASSQDIPAPGSHGYTF. CDR3 bases: TGCGCCAGCAGCCAAGATATACCGGCCCCCGGCTCCCATGGCTACACCTTC.

The rearrangement links TRBV19 to TRBJ1-1; D is uncertain. V lost 8 bases and J lost 0, with 10 bases in between. The V gene's germline CDR1 is LNHDA and CDR2 SQIVND (reference sequence). This CDR3 has 13 amino acids. CDR3 bases: TGTGCCAGTGGCCGGGCGGTGAACACTGAAGCTTTCTTT. It encodes CASGRAVNTEAFF.

This chain uses TRBV7-3 with TRBJ2-1; 7 bases agree with TRBD2. Germline V gene data show CDR1 as SGHTA and CDR2 as FQGTGA. This CDR3 has 13 amino acids. The DNA for the CDR3 is TGTCTGGACGGCGGGAGCTCCTACAATGAGCAGTTCTTC. Translating it yields CLDGGSSYNEQFF.

The J gene is TRBJ2-7, the V gene TRBV5-4, with a possible D match to TRBD2 (5 bases). The CDR3 covers 13 residues. Germline CDR1 and CDR2: SGHNT and YYREEE (reference sequence). Trimming removed 4 bases from V and 2 bases from J, with 10 bases in between. For the CDR3, the DNA is TGTGCCAGCAGCGCGGACTCTACCTACGAGCAGTACTTC. Translation: CASSADSTYEQYF.

This clone was picked up one time. The chain uses TRBV13 and TRBJ2-3; D call uncertain. Per the germline V gene, CDR1 is PRHDT and CDR2 is FYEKMQ (reference sequence). The CDR3 consists of 17 residues. V gave up 4 bases and J gave up 2 bases, with 19 bases separating them. The CDR3 loop is CASSSVDSDHYTDTQYF. CDR3 nucleotide sequence: TGTGCCAGCAGCTCCGTCGACTCCGACCATTACACAGATACGCAGTATTTT.

This clone came up a few times. The chain links TRBV7-9 to TRBJ1-1, with D unresolved. V lost 5 bases to trimming and J lost 4 bases, with 14 bases between them. The germline gives CDR1 SEHNR, CDR2 FQNEAQ (reference sequence). This CDR3 contains 14 residues. The CDR3 coding sequence is TGTGCCAGCAGCCTCGAGGGTGGAGGCACTGAAGCTTTCTTT. Its translation is CASSLEGGGTEAFF.

V and J are TRBV2 and TRBJ2-7, with 11 positions matching TRBD2. Germline V CDR1 and CDR2: SNHLY, FYNNEI. Losses at the gene ends were 1 base for V and 5 bases for J; bases not matched to a gene: 7. The CDR3 is 16 residues long. CDR3 amino acids: CASSEESASGRNEQYF. As DNA, the CDR3 is TGTGCCAGCAGTGAAGAGTCGGCTAGCGGGAGGAACGAGCAGTACTTC.

The gene calls are TRBV5-6 and TRBJ2-7; 9 positions agree with TRBD2. With V trimmed by 5 bases and J by 4 bases, 10 bases remained unmatched. This CDR3 region has 15 residues. CDR1 is SGHDT, CDR2 YYEEEE, per germline. The CDR3 is CASRPTSGNLYEQYF. CDR3 DNA sequence: TGTGCCAGCAGACCGACTAGCGGTAACTTGTACGAGCAGTACTTC.

The chain joins TRBV28 to TRBJ1-5, with 7 nucleotides matching TRBD1. Germline CDR1 and CDR2: MDHEN and SYDVKM. The V segment lost 8 bases and the J segment 6 bases; nucleotides outside the gene matches: 10. The CDR3 totals 14 residues. CDR3: CASGTGATFQPQHF. In nucleotides, the CDR3 is TGTGCCAGCGGAACAGGGGCCACTTTTCAGCCCCAGCATTTT. Together with reference TRBV28 and TRBJ1-5, the CDR3 gives the full variable domain: DVKVTQSSRYLVKRTGEKVFLECVQDMDHENMFWYRQDPGLGLRLIYFSYDVKMKEKGDIPEGYSVSREKKERFSLILESASTNQTSMYLCASGTGATFQPQHFGDGTRLSIL.